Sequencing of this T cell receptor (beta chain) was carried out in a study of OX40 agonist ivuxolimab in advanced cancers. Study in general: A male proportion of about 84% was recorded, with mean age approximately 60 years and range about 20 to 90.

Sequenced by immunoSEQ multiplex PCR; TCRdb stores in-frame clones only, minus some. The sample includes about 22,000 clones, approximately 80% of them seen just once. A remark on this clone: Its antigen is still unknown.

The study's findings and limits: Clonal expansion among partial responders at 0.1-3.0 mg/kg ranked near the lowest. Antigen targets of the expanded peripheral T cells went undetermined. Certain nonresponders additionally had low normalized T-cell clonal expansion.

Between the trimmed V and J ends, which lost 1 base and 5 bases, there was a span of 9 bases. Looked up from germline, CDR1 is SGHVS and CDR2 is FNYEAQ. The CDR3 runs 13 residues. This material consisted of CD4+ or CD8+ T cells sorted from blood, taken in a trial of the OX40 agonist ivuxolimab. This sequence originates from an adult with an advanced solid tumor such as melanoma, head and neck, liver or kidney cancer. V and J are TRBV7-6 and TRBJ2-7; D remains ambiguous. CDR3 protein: CASSLEGRDEQYF. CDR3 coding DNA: TGTGCCAGCAGCTTAGAGGGAAGGGACGAGCAGTACTTC.